The T cell receptor (beta chain) described here comes from a study of blood T cell repertoires in COVID-19. How the authors handled the data: Estimation of nucleated cell counts relied on the amplification of reference gene primers. The protocol was immunoSEQ multiplex PCR, while the TCRdb copy is restricted to in-frame clones and leaves out a portion. V, J and clone size were drawn from that table, and D and trimming were deduced from the DNA. The sample consists of about 250,000 clones, 85% of them appearing once. The CDR3 extends over 14 amino acids. Germline V lookup: CDR1 SGHRS, CDR2 YFSETQ. V was trimmed by 4 bases and J by 5 bases, leaving 14 bases between them.

The chain joins TRBV5-1 to TRBJ2-3, with D hard to call. The TCR sequence derives from a man in his fifties with COVID-19, enrolled during active disease. The sample was peripheral blood. DNA for the CDR3: TGCGCCAGCAGCCTTCCAAGTGAGGAAGATACGCAGTATTTT. Protein product: CASSLPSEEDTQYF.